The 32 T cell receptor beta chains in this list originate from one sample, sequenced in a study of shared T cell receptors in the human thymus. Assay used: immunoSEQ multiplex PCR; TCRdb lists only in-frame clones, some missing. The sample has approximately 730,000 clones; 75% to 90% are singletons. These data were also reused for a study on human thymus T cells.

The sequenced sample consisted of thymocytes. The receptors were gathered from a girl under three years old with a congenital heart defect.

The chain joins TRBV5-4 to TRBJ2-1; unclear D gene. Germline values: CDR1 SGHNT, CDR2 YYREEE (reference sequence). This CDR3 has 14 residues. Deletions cut 5 bases from V and 7 bases from J, with 16 bases between. The CDR3 nucleotides are TGTGCCAGCAGGGCGAGTACGGCGCGGAATGAGCAGTTCTTC. Translated, it gives CASRASTARNEQFF.

The chain recombines TRBV5-1 with TRBJ2-7; possibly TRBD1 for D (5 bases). CDR3 length: 14 residues. Trimming took off 3 bases at V and 4 bases at J, with 14 bases between the two ends. Germline CDR1 reads SGHRS; CDR2 reads YFSETQ. CDR3 in DNA: TGCGCCAGCAGCTCGAGTATAACAGGATACGAGCAGTACTTC. Amino acids: CASSSSITGYEQYF.

V is TRBV5-6 and J is TRBJ1-4; no reliable D call. Germline V lookup: CDR1 SGHDT, CDR2 YYEEEE. Deletions cut 2 bases from V and 0 bases from J, with 5 bases between. This CDR3 spans 14 amino acids. CDR3 DNA: TGTGCCAGCAGCTTAGCTGCAACTAATGAAAAACTGTTTTTT. Protein product: CASSLAATNEKLFF.

The genes are TRBV7-3 and TRBJ1-3; possibly TRBD1 for D (5 bases). In germline, CDR1 is SGHTA, CDR2 FQGTGA. V shed 5 bases and J shed 1 base, with 12 bases lying between them. The CDR3 is 15 amino acids. The DNA for the CDR3 is TGTGCCAGCAGCCCCATGGCAGGGTCTGGAAACACCATATATTTT. This encodes CASSPMAGSGNTIYF.

V gene TRBV19 combines with J gene TRBJ1-2; D is uncertain. This CDR3 is built from 10 residues. Germline values: CDR1 LNHDA, CDR2 SQIVND (reference sequence). V dropped 9 bases and J dropped 7 bases, with 9 bases sitting between them. The CDR3 loop is CASREGGYTF. DNA of the CDR3: TGTGCCAGCCGGGAAGGTGGCTACACCTTC.

There are a few counts of this clone. The chain employs TRBV27 and TRBJ1-2; possible D gene TRBD1, 6 bases. This CDR3 comprises 14 residues. V lost 0 bases, J lost 4 bases, and 9 bases lay in between. CDR1 and CDR2 from the germline V gene are MNHEY and SMNVEV (reference sequence). CDR3 DNA sequence: TGTGCCAGCAGTTTATCGAGACAGGCCTATGGCTACACCTTC. Translating it yields CASSLSRQAYGYTF.

The chain has TRBV5-1 and TRBJ2-7, with TRBD1 identical over 7 bases. The CDR3 extends over 17 amino acids. V dropped 4 bases and J dropped 5; count of bases not matched to a gene: 18. Germline values: CDR1 SGHRS, CDR2 YFSETQ. This CDR3 reads CASSECRPTGLTHEQYF. Here the CDR3 DNA reads TGCGCCAGCAGCGAGTGCCGGCCGACAGGGCTCACCCACGAGCAGTACTTC.

The CDR3 bases are TGCGCCAGCAGCTTTACAGCTGGCTCCTACAATGAGCAGTTCTTC. This codes for CASSFTAGSYNEQFF. The genes are TRBV5-1 and TRBJ2-1; D uncertain. The germline V and J ends were trimmed by 2 bases and 0 bases, with 9 bases remaining between them. Germline assignment: CDR1 SGHRS and CDR2 YFSETQ. The CDR3 loop spans 15 amino acids.

This clone appeared a few times. In nucleotides, the CDR3 is TGTGCCAGTAGGACAGTAACTGACTCCTATAATTCACCCCTCCACTTT. Translating it yields CASRTVTDSYNSPLHF. The rearrangement joins TRBV19 to TRBJ1-6; D may be TRBD1 (5 bases). Trimming cost V 6 bases and J 0 bases, with 12 bases left between them. Germline V gene sequence: CDR1 LNHDA, CDR2 SQIVND (reference sequence). This CDR3 region has 16 residues.

The rearrangement uses TRBV2 and TRBJ2-3; D gene ambiguous. CDR1 and CDR2 from the germline V gene are SNHLY and FYNNEI. V was shortened by 0 bases and J by 2 bases, with 9 bases between the two germline ends. The CDR3 runs to 15 residues. CDR3 in amino acids: CASSEAVPDTDTQYF. The CDR3 DNA is TGTGCCAGCAGTGAAGCAGTGCCAGACACAGATACGCAGTATTTT.

The chain combines TRBV5-1 with TRBJ1-1, with 8 bases lining up with TRBD1. This CDR3 spans 15 amino acids. Germline-derived CDR1 and CDR2 are SGHRS and YFSETQ. Losses at the gene ends were 4 bases for V and 3 bases for J; bases not matched to a gene: 8. This CDR3 is CASSPRTGSDTEAFF. The CDR3 nucleotides read TGCGCCAGCAGCCCGCGGACAGGGTCGGACACTGAAGCTTTCTTT.

The chain has TRBV15 and TRBJ2-7; maybe TRBD1 (6 bases). Germline loops: CDR1 LNHNV, CDR2 YYDKDF (reference sequence). The CDR3 runs to 14 residues. Trimming pared 3 bases from V and 1 base from J, leaving 10 bases between. CDR3 region: CATSSQGQSYEQYF. Here the CDR3 DNA reads TGTGCCACCAGCAGTCAGGGGCAGTCCTACGAGCAGTACTTC. Full variable domain (outside the CDR3, taken from reference TRBV15 and TRBJ2-7): DAMVIQNPRYQVTQFGKPVTLSCSQTLNHNVMYWYQQKSSQAPKLLFHYYDKDFNNEADTPDNFQSRRPNTSFCFLDIRSPGLGDTAMYLCATSSQGQSYEQYFGPGTRLTVT.

The chain employs TRBV4-1 and TRBJ2-3, with D possibly matching TRBD2 (6 bases). V lost 0 bases and J 5 bases, leaving 15 bases between the germline ends. CDR1 and CDR2 (germline): MGHRA, YSYEKL. The CDR3 is 16 amino acids. CDR3 protein: CASSQDVQRVVDTQYF. The CDR3, as DNA: TGCGCCAGCAGCCAAGATGTCCAGCGGGTTGTAGATACGCAGTATTTT.

J is TRBJ2-4 and V is TRBV12-5, with 8 bases matching TRBD1. Germline trimming cut 1 base from V and 7 bases from J; bases unmatched to any gene: 12. The germline V gene encodes CDR1 LGHNT and CDR2 FRNRAP. The CDR3 contains 17 residues. This CDR3 is CASGLDPPGQDFNIQYF. CDR3 sequence (DNA): TGTGCTAGTGGTTTGGACCCCCCGGGACAGGATTTCAACATTCAGTACTTC.

In its sample, this clone was seen a few times. V is TRBV10-3 and J is TRBJ2-3, with 11 nucleotides matching TRBD2. Germline V CDR1 and CDR2: ENHRY, SYGVKD. J lost 2 bases, V lost 6 bases, and 13 bases had no gene match. The CDR3 has 18 residues. CDR3 sequence: CAIRVTPSGGPDTDTQYF. The CDR3 DNA follows: TGTGCCATCAGAGTAACGCCTAGCGGGGGGCCCGACACAGATACGCAGTATTTT.

The J gene is TRBJ1-1, the V gene TRBV7-2, with D maybe TRBD1 (5 bases). There are 12 residues in the CDR3. The ends were cut back, 8 bases at V and 1 base at J, with 8 bases in the middle. Looked up from germline, CDR1 is SGHTA and CDR2 is FQGNSA. In DNA, the CDR3 is TGTGCCAGCCATACAGGGAACACTGAAGCTTTCTTT. Translation gives CASHTGNTEAFF.

The V gene is TRBV27, the J gene TRBJ2-2, with D possibly TRBD2 on 5 matching bases. Trimming removed 5 bases at V and 2 bases at J, with 15 bases between. The CDR3 is made up of 16 amino acids. Per the germline V gene, CDR1 is MNHEY and CDR2 is SMNVEV (reference sequence). CDR3 sequence (DNA): TGTGCCAGCAGTCGAACTAGTATCCCAAACACCGGGGAGCTGTTTTTT. It specifies CASSRTSIPNTGELFF.

This sequence joins TRBV25-1 and TRBJ2-1, with TRBD2 identical over 8 bases. This CDR3 is 16 amino acids long. V shed 1 base, J shed 6 bases, and the junction held 8 bases outside the gene matches. Germline lookup yields CDR1 MGHDK and CDR2 SYGVNS. This CDR3 reads CASSESTGGPFNEQFF. DNA of the CDR3: TGTGCCAGCAGTGAATCAACGGGGGGGCCGTTCAATGAGCAGTTCTTC.

As regards this clone: Relative to the germline gene, one junction end is altered; a read error may explain this. Other DNA variants within this sample encode the same CDR3. This chain connects TRBV10-3 to TRBJ1-5; 7 bases line up with TRBD1. The CDR3 spans 15 residues. Germline V gene lookup returns CDR1 ENHRY and CDR2 SYGVKD. CDR3 region: CAISESSGGSQPQHF. The CDR3 DNA sequence: TGTGCCATCAGCGAGTCGTCAGGGGGAAGCCAGCCCCAGCATTTT.

The rearrangement links TRBV11-2 to TRBJ1-1; TRBD1 matches at 10 bases. Germline CDR1 is SGHAT and CDR2 is FQNNGV. The CDR3 runs to 15 residues. With V trimmed by 2 bases and J by 4 bases, 4 bases remained unmatched. The DNA for the CDR3 is TGTGCCAGCAGCTTAACGACAGGGGGCATCACTGAAGCTTTCTTT. Encoded protein: CASSLTTGGITEAFF.

This chain uses TRBV5-4 with TRBJ1-1; D unclear. The V gene's germline CDR1 is SGHNT and CDR2 YYREEE (reference sequence). The CDR3 length is 15 residues. V dropped 0 bases and J dropped 3 bases, with 12 bases sitting between them. CDR3 in amino acids: CASSLGPIRHTEAFF. In DNA form, the CDR3 reads TGTGCCAGCAGCTTGGGGCCCATCCGCCACACTGAAGCTTTCTTT. Full variable domain (remainder filled in from reference TRBV5-4 and TRBJ1-1): ETGVTQSPTHLIKTRGQQVTLRCSSQSGHNTVSWYQQALGQGPQFIFQYYREEENGRGNFPPRFSGLQFPNYSSELNVNALELDDSALYLCASSLGPIRHTEAFFGQGTRLTVV.

The V call is TRBV10-3, the J call TRBJ2-7, with 8 bases that match TRBD1. Germline-derived CDR1 and CDR2 are ENHRY and SYGVKD. Trimming at V came to 7 bases and at J to 3 bases, leaving 5 bases not matched to a gene. The CDR3 has 13 amino acids. CDR3 sequence (DNA): TGTGCCATCATGGTAGGACAGGGCTACGAGCAGTACTTC. Translation: CAIMVGQGYEQYF.

This clone was detected once. The chain recombines TRBV5-6 with TRBJ1-1; D not certain. The CDR3 loop spans 16 amino acids. Germline loops: CDR1 SGHDT, CDR2 YYEEEE. Trimming took off 4 bases at V and 5 bases at J, with 21 bases between the two ends. The CDR3 loop reads CASSRPLTAGRTEAFF. CDR3 sequence (DNA): TGTGCCAGCAGCCGACCCCTTACAGCCGGGAGGACTGAAGCTTTCTTT.

This clone was seen a handful of times. CDR3 sequence: CASRPPSGGSDEQFF. CDR3 nucleotide sequence: TGTGCCAGCAGACCTCCTAGCGGGGGTAGTGATGAGCAGTTCTTC. The chain employs TRBV5-5 and TRBJ2-1; 10 nucleotides align to TRBD2. Germline loops: CDR1 SGHKS, CDR2 YYEKEE (reference sequence). The CDR3 loop spans 15 amino acids. The junction had 10 bases not matched to a gene; V was cut back by 5 bases and J by 8 bases.

The chain carries TRBV9 and TRBJ2-7, with TRBD1 matching over 10 bases. After removal of 0 bases from V and 6 bases from J, the junction contained 18 bases not matched to a gene. The germline gives CDR1 SGDLS, CDR2 YYNGEE. CDR3 size: 19 residues. The CDR3 sequence: CASSVGVGGTGQGSGEQYF. The CDR3 bases are TGTGCCAGCAGCGTAGGAGTCGGGGGAACGGGACAGGGGTCAGGCGAGCAGTACTTC. Drawing the rest from reference TRBV9 and TRBJ2-7, the complete variable domain is DSGVTQTPKHLITATGQRVTLRCSPRSGDLSVYWYQQSLDQGLQFLIQYYNGEERAKGNILERFSAQQFPDLHSELNLSSLELGDSALYFCASSVGVGGTGQGSGEQYFGPGTRLTVT.

CDR3 in amino acids: CASSLRQPEGSYNSPLHF. The CDR3, as DNA: TGTGCCAGCAGCTTGAGGCAGCCCGAGGGCTCCTATAATTCACCCCTCCACTTT. The rearrangement joins TRBV5-8 to TRBJ1-6; no firm D call. V dropped 1 base and J dropped 0 bases, with 14 bases sitting between them. CDR1 is SGHTS and CDR2 is YDEGEE in the germline V gene. The CDR3 is 18 amino acids.

V and J are TRBV29-1 and TRBJ1-1; maybe TRBD1 (6 bases). V shed 4 bases and J shed 1 base, with 7 bases lying between them. The V gene's germline CDR1 is SQVTM and CDR2 ANQGSEA. This CDR3 is built from 12 residues. In DNA, the CDR3 is TGCAGCGTTGTGGACAGGAACACTGAAGCTTTCTTT. Translated, it gives CSVVDRNTEAFF.

The V call is TRBV10-1, the J call TRBJ1-1, with TRBD1 identical over 9 bases. Looked up from germline, CDR1 is WNHNN and CDR2 is SYGVQD (reference sequence). The CDR3 length is 21 residues. V shed 0 bases and J 0 bases; nucleotides not matched to a gene: 17. In nucleotides, the CDR3 is TGCGCCAGCAGTGAGTCGAGAGGGAAGGAATGGACAGGGGAGATGAACACTGAAGCTTTCTTT. Protein: CASSESRGKEWTGEMNTEAFF.

J is TRBJ2-1 and V is TRBV27, with TRBD2 identical over 10 bases. Germline-derived CDR1 and CDR2 are MNHEY and SMNVEV (reference sequence). V was clipped by 6 bases and J by 3 bases; unmatched bases: 5. The CDR3 spans 15 residues. CDR3 bases: TGTGCCAGCAGCTATCTAGCGGGGGACTACAATGAGCAGTTCTTC. Encoded protein: CASSYLAGDYNEQFF.

The V call is TRBV29-1, the J call TRBJ1-2, with D maybe TRBD1 (6 bases). V lost 3 bases to trimming and J lost 4 bases, with 9 bases between them. The CDR3 covers 12 residues. Germline loops: CDR1 SQVTM, CDR2 ANQGSEA. The CDR3 DNA reads as TGCAGCGTTGACTGGACAGCCTATGGCTACACCTTC. Translating gives CSVDWTAYGYTF.

The rearrangement links TRBV9 to TRBJ1-2; a possible D gene is TRBD1 (5 bases). Per the germline V gene, CDR1 is SGDLS and CDR2 is YYNGEE. This CDR3 has 16 amino acids. With 6 bases removed from V and 4 bases from J, the gap between germline ends came to 22 bases. DNA of the CDR3: TGTGCCAGCACCAACGGGCCACTCACGGGGGGCTATGGCTACACCTTC. It yields the protein CASTNGPLTGGYGYTF.

This sequence joins TRBV7-2 and TRBJ2-7; D is possibly TRBD1 (7 bases). CDR3 size: 15 residues. V gave up 3 bases and J gave up 0 bases, with 12 bases separating them. Per the germline V gene, CDR1 is SGHTA and CDR2 is FQGNSA. The CDR3 region is CASSFSGDSSYEQYF. In DNA form, the CDR3 reads TGTGCCAGCAGCTTCTCGGGGGACAGCTCCTACGAGCAGTACTTC.